This TCR beta chain was sequenced during a study of follicular helper T cells after annual influenza vaccination. With regard to this clone: Its antigen is currently unknown.

Data came from immunoSEQ multiplex PCR; TCRdb stores just in-frame clones and leaves some out. This table has about 3,200 clones, 80% to 90% appearing once. As to time point: 2014-2015 season, 7 days after vaccination. Sorted blood CD4 subsets were sequenced before and after adults received seasonal inactivated influenza vaccine. Between about 35 and 110 mL of blood was drawn per time point. V shed 0 bases and J shed 9 bases, with 17 bases lying between them. The CDR3 sequence is 16 residues long. CDR1 is LNHNV, CDR2 YYDKDF, per germline (reference sequence). General study results and limits: Plasmablast frequency change correlated with clonality change in ICOS+CD38+ cTfh.

The rearrangement uses TRBV15 and TRBJ2-2; D is possibly TRBD2 (5 bases). Sequencing used CXCR5+ CD38- circulating T follicular helper cells from blood, obtained 7 days after influenza vaccination. The subset: circulating Tfh, non-naive CD4+CXCR5+PD-1+ (ICOS+CD38+ or ICOS-CD38-). The clonotype originates from an adult who received the influenza vaccine. CDR3 amino acids: CATSRDGVGVHWELFF. Written as DNA, the CDR3 is TGTGCCACCAGCAGAGATGGGGTCGGGGTTCACTGGGAGCTGTTTTTT.